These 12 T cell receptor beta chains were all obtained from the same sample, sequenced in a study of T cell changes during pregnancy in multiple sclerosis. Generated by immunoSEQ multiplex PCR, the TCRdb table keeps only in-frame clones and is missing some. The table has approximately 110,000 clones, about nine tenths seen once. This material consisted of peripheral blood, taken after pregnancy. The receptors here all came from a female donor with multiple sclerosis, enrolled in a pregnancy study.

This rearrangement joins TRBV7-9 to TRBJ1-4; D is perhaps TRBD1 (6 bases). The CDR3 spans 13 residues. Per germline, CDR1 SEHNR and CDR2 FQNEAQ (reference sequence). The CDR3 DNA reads TGTGCAGCGCGTGGGGGCGCCGAGGAAAAACTGTTTTTT. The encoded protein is CAARGGAEEKLFF.

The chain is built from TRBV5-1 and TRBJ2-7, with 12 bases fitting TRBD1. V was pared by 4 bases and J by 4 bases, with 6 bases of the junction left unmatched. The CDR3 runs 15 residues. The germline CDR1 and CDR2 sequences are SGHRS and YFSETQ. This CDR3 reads CASSAGDRGLYEQYF. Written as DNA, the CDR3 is TGCGCCAGCAGCGCGGGGGACAGGGGGCTATACGAGCAGTACTTC.

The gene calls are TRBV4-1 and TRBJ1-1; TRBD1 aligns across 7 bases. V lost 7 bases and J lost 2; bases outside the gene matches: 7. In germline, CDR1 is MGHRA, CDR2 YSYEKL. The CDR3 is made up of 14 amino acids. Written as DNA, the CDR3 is TGCGCCAGCAACCCCGGGACAGAAAACACTGAAGCTTTCTTT. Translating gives CASNPGTENTEAFF.

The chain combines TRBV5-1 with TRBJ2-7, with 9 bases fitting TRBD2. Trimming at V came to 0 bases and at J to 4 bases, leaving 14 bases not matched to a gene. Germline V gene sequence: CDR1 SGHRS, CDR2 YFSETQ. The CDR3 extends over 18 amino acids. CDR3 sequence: CASSLANLGLAGRYEQYF. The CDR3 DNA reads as TGCGCCAGCAGCTTGGCCAATTTGGGGCTAGCGGGGAGGTACGAGCAGTACTTC.

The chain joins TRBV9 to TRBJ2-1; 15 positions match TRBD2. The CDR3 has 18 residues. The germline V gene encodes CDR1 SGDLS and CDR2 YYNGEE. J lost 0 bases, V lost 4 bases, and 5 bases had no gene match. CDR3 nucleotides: TGTGCCAGCAGCCTGGGACTAGCGGGGGGAAGCTCCTACAATGAGCAGTTCTTC. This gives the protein CASSLGLAGGSSYNEQFF. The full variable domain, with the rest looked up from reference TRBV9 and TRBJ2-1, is DSGVTQTPKHLITATGQRVTLRCSPRSGDLSVYWYQQSLDQGLQFLIQYYNGEERAKGNILERFSAQQFPDLHSELNLSSLELGDSALYFCASSLGLAGGSSYNEQFFGPGTRLTVL.

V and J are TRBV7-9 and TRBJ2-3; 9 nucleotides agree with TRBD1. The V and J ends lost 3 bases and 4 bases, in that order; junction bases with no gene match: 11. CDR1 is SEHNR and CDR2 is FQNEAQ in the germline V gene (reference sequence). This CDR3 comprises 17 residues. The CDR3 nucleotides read TGTGCCAGCAGCTTTCTTCCCGGGACAGGGTGGCCAGATACGCAGTATTTT. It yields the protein CASSFLPGTGWPDTQYF.

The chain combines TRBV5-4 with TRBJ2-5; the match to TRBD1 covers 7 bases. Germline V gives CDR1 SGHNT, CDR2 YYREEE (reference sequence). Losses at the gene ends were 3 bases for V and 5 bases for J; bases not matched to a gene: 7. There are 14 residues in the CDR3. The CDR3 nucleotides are TGTGCCAGCAGCTGGGGACAGCCCCCGGAGACCCAGTACTTC. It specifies CASSWGQPPETQYF.

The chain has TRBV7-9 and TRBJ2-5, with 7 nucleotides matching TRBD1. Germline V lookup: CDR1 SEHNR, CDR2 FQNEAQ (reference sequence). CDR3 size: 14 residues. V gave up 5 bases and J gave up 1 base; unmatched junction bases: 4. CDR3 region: CASSRQGVQETQYF. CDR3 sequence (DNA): TGTGCCAGCAGCCGACAGGGAGTCCAAGAGACCCAGTACTTC.

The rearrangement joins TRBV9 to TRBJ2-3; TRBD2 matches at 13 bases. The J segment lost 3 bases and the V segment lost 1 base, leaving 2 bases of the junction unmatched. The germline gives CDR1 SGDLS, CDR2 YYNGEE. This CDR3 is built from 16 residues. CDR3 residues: CASSVTTSGGTDTQYF. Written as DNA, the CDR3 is TGTGCCAGCAGCGTAACGACTAGCGGGGGGACAGATACGCAGTATTTT.

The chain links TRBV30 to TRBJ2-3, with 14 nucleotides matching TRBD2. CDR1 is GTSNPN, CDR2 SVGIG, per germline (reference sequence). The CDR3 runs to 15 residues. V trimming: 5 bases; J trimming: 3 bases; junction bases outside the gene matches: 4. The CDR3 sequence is CAWDRTSGGTDTQYF. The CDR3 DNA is TGTGCCTGGGACCGGACTAGCGGGGGGACAGATACGCAGTATTTT. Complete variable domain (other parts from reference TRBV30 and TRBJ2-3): SQTIHQWPATLVQPVGSPLSLECTVEGTSNPNLYWYRQAAGRGLQLLFYSVGIGQISSEVPQNLSASRPQDRQFILSSKKLLLSDSGFYLCAWDRTSGGTDTQYFGPGTRLTVL.

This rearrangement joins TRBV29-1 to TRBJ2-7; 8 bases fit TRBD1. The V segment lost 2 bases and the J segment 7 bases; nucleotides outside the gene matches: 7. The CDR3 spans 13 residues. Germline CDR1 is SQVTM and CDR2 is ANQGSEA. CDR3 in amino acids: CSVERQGAFEQYF. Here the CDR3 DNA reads TGCAGCGTTGAACGGCAGGGGGCGTTTGAGCAGTACTTC.

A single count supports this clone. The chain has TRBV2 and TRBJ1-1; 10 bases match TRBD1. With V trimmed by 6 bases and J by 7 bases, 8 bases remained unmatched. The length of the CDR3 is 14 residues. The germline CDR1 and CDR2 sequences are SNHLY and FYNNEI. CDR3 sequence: CASSLDRGSREAFF. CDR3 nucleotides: TGTGCCAGCAGCCTGGACAGGGGGAGCCGTGAAGCTTTCTTT. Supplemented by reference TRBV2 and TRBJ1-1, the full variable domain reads EPEVTQTPSHQVTQMGQEVILRCVPISNHLYFYWYRQILGQKVEFLVSFYNNEISEKSEIFDDQFSVERPDGSNFTLKIRSTKLEDSAMYFCASSLDRGSREAFFGQGTRLTVV.